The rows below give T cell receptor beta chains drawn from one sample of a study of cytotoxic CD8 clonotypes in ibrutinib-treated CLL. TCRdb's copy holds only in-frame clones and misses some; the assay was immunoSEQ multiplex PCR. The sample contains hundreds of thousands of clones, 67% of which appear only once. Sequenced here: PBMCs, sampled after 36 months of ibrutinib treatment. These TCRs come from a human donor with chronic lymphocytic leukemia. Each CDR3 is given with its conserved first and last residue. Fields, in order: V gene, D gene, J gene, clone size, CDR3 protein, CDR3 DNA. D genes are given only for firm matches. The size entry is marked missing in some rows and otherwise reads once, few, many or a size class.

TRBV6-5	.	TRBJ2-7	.	CASKRAGRGDEQYF	TGTGCCAGCAAGCGGGCGGGGAGAGGAGACGAGCAGTACTTC
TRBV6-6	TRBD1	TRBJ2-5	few	CASSSHRGETQYF	TGTGCCAGCAGCTCCCACAGGGGAGAGACCCAGTACTTC
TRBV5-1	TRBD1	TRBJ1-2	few	CASSRWNGQGFLHGYTF	TGCGCCAGCAGCCGTTGGAACGGACAGGGGTTTCTTCATGGCTACACCTTC
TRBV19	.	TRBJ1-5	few	CASSIGSGGGNQPQHF	TGTGCCAGTAGTATTGGCTCTGGCGGGGGCAATCAGCCCCAGCATTTT
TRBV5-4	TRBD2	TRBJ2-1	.	CASSFGLAGVQGEQFF	TGTGCCAGCAGCTTCGGACTAGCGGGGGTGCAGGGTGAGCAGTTCTTC
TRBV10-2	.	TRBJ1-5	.	CASSAPGRVGQPQHF	TGCGCCAGCAGTGCCCCTGGCAGGGTTGGTCAGCCCCAGCATTTT
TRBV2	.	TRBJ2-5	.	CATSEDWGETQYF	TGTGCCACCTCTGAGGACTGGGGGGAGACCCAGTACTTC
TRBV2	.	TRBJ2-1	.	CASPRGGILNEQFF	TGTGCCAGCCCCCGCGGAGGGATCCTCAATGAGCAGTTCTTC
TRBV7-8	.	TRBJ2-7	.	CASSFRGVSYEQYF	TGTGCCAGCAGCTTCAGGGGCGTCTCCTACGAGCAGTACTTC
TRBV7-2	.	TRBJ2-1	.	CASSLDLHAYEQFF	TGTGCCAGCAGCTTAGACCTCCATGCCTATGAGCAGTTCTTC
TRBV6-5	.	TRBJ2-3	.	CASSQERKHTQYF	TGTGCCAGCAGTCAGGAGCGGAAACATACGCAGTATTTT
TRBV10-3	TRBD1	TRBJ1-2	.	CAISESPTGKKAYTF	TGTGCCATCAGTGAGTCGCCGACAGGGAAGAAGGCCTACACCTTC
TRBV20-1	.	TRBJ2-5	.	CSEEGLETQYF	TGCAGTGAGGAGGGCCTCGAGACCCAGTACTTC
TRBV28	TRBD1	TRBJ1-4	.	CASSFPLQGANEKLFF	TGTGCCAGCAGTTTCCCCCTCCAGGGGGCTAATGAAAAACTGTTTTTT
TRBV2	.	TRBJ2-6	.	CASSANSGANVLTF	TGTGCCAGCAGTGCTAACTCTGGGGCCAACGTCCTGACTTTC
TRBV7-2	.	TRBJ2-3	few	CASSSSSAATDTQYF	TGTGCCAGCAGCTCTAGCTCGGCGGCCACAGATACGCAGTATTTT
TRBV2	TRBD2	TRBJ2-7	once	CASSPTPGLALYEQYF	TGTGCCAGCAGTCCGACCCCGGGACTAGCGCTTTACGAGCAGTACTTC
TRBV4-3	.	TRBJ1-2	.	CASSQARQDGYTF	TGCGCCAGCAGCCAAGCGCGACAGGATGGCTACACCTTC
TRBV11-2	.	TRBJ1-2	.	CASSLEGSGYTF	TGTGCCAGCAGCTTAGAAGGGAGTGGCTACACCTTC
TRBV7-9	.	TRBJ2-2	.	CASSLGGSNTGELFF	TGTGCCAGCAGCTTAGGGGGATCGAACACCGGGGAGCTGTTTTTT
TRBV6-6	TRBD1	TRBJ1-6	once	CASSYGGQGNSPLHF	TGTGCCAGCAGTTACGGGGGACAGGGGAATTCACCCCTCCACTTT
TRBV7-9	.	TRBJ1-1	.	CASSLVRGEWNTEAFF	TGTGCCAGCAGCTTAGTCCGGGGAGAGTGGAACACTGAAGCTTTCTTT